This entry lists 13 T cell receptor beta chains sequenced from one sample in a study of radiotherapy plus CTLA-4 blockade in lung cancer. The repertoire was sequenced with immunoSEQ multiplex PCR; TCRdb's copy has only in-frame clones and lacks some. The table includes approximately 52,000 clones, around 79% detected once. The specimen comprised peripheral blood, sampled from a patient treated with radiotherapy plus ipilimumab. The source of these receptors is a human donor with non-small cell lung cancer who had a complete response to radiotherapy plus ipilimumab.

This chain connects TRBV5-1 to TRBJ2-3, with D unclear. Germline V gives CDR1 SGHRS, CDR2 YFSETQ. V gave up 1 base and J gave up 1 base, with 19 bases separating them. The CDR3 contains 18 residues. The DNA of the CDR3 is TGCGCCAGCAGCTTGCGTGGCCCCAAAGAATACGGCACAGATACGCAGTATTTT. Protein product: CASSLRGPKEYGTDTQYF.

V gene TRBV10-1 combines with J gene TRBJ2-2; a weak D match, TRBD1 (6 bases). Germline-derived CDR1 and CDR2 are WNHNN and SYGVQD (reference sequence). V was pared by 8 bases and J by 1 base, with 8 bases between. The CDR3 has 13 residues. In nucleotides, the CDR3 is TGCGCCAGCTCAGGGGTGAACACCGGGGAGCTGTTTTTT. Translated: CASSGVNTGELFF.

The chain has TRBV18 and TRBJ2-1, with TRBD1 as a possible D gene (6 bases). Trimming stripped 2 bases from V and 0 bases from J, with 11 bases between. The CDR3 totals 16 residues. Looked up from germline, CDR1 is KGHSH and CDR2 is LQKENI. CDR3 sequence (DNA): TGTGCCAGCTCACCATCTGAAGGGGGCTCCTACAATGAGCAGTTCTTC. This codes for CASSPSEGGSYNEQFF. Full variable domain (missing parts from reference TRBV18 and TRBJ2-1): NAGVMQNPRHLVRRRGQEARLRCSPMKGHSHVYWYRQLPEEGLKFMVYLQKENIIDESGMPKERFSAEFPKEGPSILRIQQVVRGDSAAYFCASSPSEGGSYNEQFFGPGTRLTVL.

The gene calls are TRBV4-3 and TRBJ2-3; the match to TRBD1 covers 11 bases. V was pared by 4 bases and J by 4 bases, with 7 bases of the junction left unmatched. The CDR3 has 16 amino acids. Germline loops: CDR1 LGHNA, CDR2 YSLEER. The DNA for the CDR3 is TGCGCCAGCAGCCCCGGACAGGGGGCAGTGCCAGATACGCAGTATTTT. Encoded protein: CASSPGQGAVPDTQYF.

This clone has just one count. The chain has TRBV2 and TRBJ2-7; 12 nucleotides match TRBD2. The germline gives CDR1 SNHLY, CDR2 FYNNEI. CDR3 length equals 14 residues. Trimming at V came to 5 bases and at J to 7 bases, leaving 6 bases not matched to a gene. CDR3 in amino acids: CASSQSSGRGEQYV. CDR3 nucleotides: TGTGCCAGCAGTCAGTCTAGCGGGAGGGGTGAGCAGTACGTC.

This clone was counted a few times. This chain links TRBV29-1 with TRBJ2-1; TRBD2 matches at 12 bases. Germline V gene lookup returns CDR1 SQVTM and CDR2 ANQGSEA. V trimming: 4 bases; J trimming: 8 bases; junction bases outside the gene matches: 18. This CDR3 is built from 18 residues. The DNA of the CDR3 is TGCAGCGTTGGGCCCGGGACTAGCGGGCGACGCCGAGGGCATGAGCAGTTCTTC. It codes for CSVGPGTSGRRRGHEQFF.

The chain employs TRBV5-1 and TRBJ1-1, with D maybe TRBD1 (5 bases). The CDR3 spans 16 residues. Trimming pared 3 bases from V and 1 base from J, leaving 16 bases between. Looked up from germline, CDR1 is SGHRS and CDR2 is YFSETQ. The CDR3 DNA reads as TGCGCCAGCAGCTCCGGTGGGGCACCGAAGAACACTGAAGCTTTCTTT. This translates into CASSSGGAPKNTEAFF.

The chain carries TRBV30 and TRBJ1-4, with unresolved D. This CDR3 is built from 13 residues. The V gene lost 3 bases and the J gene lost 6 bases, with 11 bases spanning the gap. Germline V gene lookup returns CDR1 GTSNPN and CDR2 SVGIG (reference sequence). The CDR3 DNA follows: TGTGCCTGGAGCCCTATCCTGGATGAAAAACTGTTTTTT. Its translation is CAWSPILDEKLFF.

The chain employs TRBV5-1 and TRBJ2-5, with 12 bases fitting TRBD2. This CDR3 spans 17 amino acids. CDR1 SGHRS and CDR2 YFSETQ come from the germline V gene. Trimming removed 0 bases from V and 5 bases from J; junction bases left unmatched: 8. The CDR3 here is CASSLELAGGGSETQYF. CDR3 nucleotide sequence: TGCGCCAGCAGCTTGGAACTAGCGGGAGGAGGTTCGGAGACCCAGTACTTC. Supplemented by reference TRBV5-1 and TRBJ2-5, the full variable domain reads KAGVTQTPRYLIKTRGQQVTLSCSPISGHRSVSWYQQTPGQGLQFLFEYFSETQRNKGNFPGRFSGRQFSNSRSEMNVSTLELGDSALYLCASSLELAGGGSETQYFGPGTRLLVL.

This rearrangement joins TRBV29-1 to TRBJ2-7; 7 nucleotides line up with TRBD2. CDR1 and CDR2 from the germline V gene are SQVTM and ANQGSEA. The CDR3 is made up of 14 amino acids. V was pared by 1 base and J by 4 bases, with 7 bases of the junction left unmatched. CDR3 residues: CSVEGEGTGYEQYF. CDR3 coding DNA: TGCAGCGTTGAAGGGGAGGGGACGGGGTACGAGCAGTACTTC.

The sample holds one count of this clone. This chain uses TRBV27 with TRBJ1-5; maybe TRBD1 (6 bases). CDR3 length: 15 amino acids. Trimming took 2 bases from V and 1 from J, leaving 9 bases between them. Per the germline V gene, CDR1 is MNHEY and CDR2 is SMNVEV (reference sequence). The CDR3 bases are TGTGCCAGCAGTTTAATCGGACAGAGCAATCAGCCCCAGCATTTT. Its protein product is CASSLIGQSNQPQHF.

The chain employs TRBV19 and TRBJ2-2; D is unresolved. The CDR3 runs to 15 residues. Germline V lookup: CDR1 LNHDA, CDR2 SQIVND (reference sequence). V was cut by 0 bases and J by 5 bases, with 10 bases left in between. CDR3 coding DNA: TGTGCCAGTAGTATAGACACGAGTGAGACCGGGGAGCTGTTTTTT. Residues: CASSIDTSETGELFF.

This sequence joins TRBV6-5 and TRBJ2-1, with 8 bases matching TRBD1. The V segment lost 3 bases and the J segment 5 bases; nucleotides outside the gene matches: 9. The CDR3 spans 16 residues. Per germline, CDR1 MNHEY and CDR2 SVGAGI. CDR3 in DNA: TGTGCCAGCAGTTATGGAGACAGGGGTTTCAACAATGAGCAGTTCTTC. Amino acid sequence: CASSYGDRGFNNEQFF.